These T cell receptor beta chains were read from a single sample in a study of shared clonotypes between healthy human individuals. TCRdb's table, derived via immunoSEQ multiplex PCR, lists solely in-frame clones and lacks some. This repertoire shows a few million clones, more than 80% found once; its top ten account for over 0.12%. The sequenced material came from naive CD4+ T cells sorted from blood. The receptor set was obtained from a man aged 18 to 30 in good health. The conserved cysteine and the conserved F or W are not part of the CDR3 here. Each record gives: V gene, CDR3 protein.

>TRBV30
AWSLRRSSYNEQF
>TRBV10-3
AISIDLAKNIQY
>TRBV25-1
AAGTASYEQY
>TRBV4-3
ASSQEIFGTGFNEQY
>TRBV5-6
ASSLGDRTQETQY
>TRBV7-9
ASSRGQGVTYEQY
>TRBV9
ASSHTSGRADTQY
>TRBV4-1
ASSQGPGTSGGREQY
>TRBV28
ASTTTGGSYNSPLH
>TRBV4-3
ASSQEGAGGYEQF
>TRBV11-2
ASTPTGSGYGYT
>TRBV5-1
ASSSLIPGNSKTSGYEQY
>TRBV5-1
ASSLQGYTDTQY
>TRBV10-1
ASSAKSPPGVERPGELF
>TRBV5-4
ASSSTNREVGPLH
>TRBV21-1
ASSGALIEQY